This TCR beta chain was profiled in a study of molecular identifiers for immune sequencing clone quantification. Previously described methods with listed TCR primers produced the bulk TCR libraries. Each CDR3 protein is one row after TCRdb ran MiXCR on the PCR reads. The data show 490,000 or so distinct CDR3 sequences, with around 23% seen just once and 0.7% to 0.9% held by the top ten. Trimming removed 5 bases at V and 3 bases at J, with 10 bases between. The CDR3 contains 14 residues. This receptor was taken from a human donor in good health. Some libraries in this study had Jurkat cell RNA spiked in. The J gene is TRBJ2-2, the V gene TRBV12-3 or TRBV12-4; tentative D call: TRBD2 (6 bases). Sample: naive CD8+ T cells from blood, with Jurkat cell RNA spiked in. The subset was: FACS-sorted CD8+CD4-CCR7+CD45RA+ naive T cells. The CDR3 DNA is TGTGCCAGCAGTCGACTAGTGGACACCGGGGAGCTGTTTTTT. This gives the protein CASSRLVDTGELFF.